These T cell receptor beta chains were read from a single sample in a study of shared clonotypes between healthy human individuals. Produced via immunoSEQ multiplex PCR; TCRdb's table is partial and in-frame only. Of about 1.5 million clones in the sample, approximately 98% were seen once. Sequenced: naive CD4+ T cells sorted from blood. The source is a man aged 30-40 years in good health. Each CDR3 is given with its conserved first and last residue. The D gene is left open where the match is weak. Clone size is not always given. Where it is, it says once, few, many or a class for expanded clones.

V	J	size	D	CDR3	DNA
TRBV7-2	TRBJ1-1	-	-	CASSLAYREHTEAFF	TGTGCCAGCAGCTTAGCCTACAGGGAGCACACTGAAGCTTTCTTT
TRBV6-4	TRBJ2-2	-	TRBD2	CASSDSRLAGGIGELFF	TGTGCCAGCAGTGACTCCCGACTTGCGGGAGGGATCGGGGAGCTGTTTTTT
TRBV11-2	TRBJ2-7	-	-	CASRRTTGSYEQYF	TGTGCCAGCAGACGCACTACAGGCTCCTACGAGCAGTACTTC
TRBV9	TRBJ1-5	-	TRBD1	CASSPRGQLNQPQHF	TGTGCCAGCAGCCCAAGGGGACAGCTGAATCAGCCCCAGCATTTT
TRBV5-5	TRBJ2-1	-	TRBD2	CASSPPASGSSDEQFF	TGTGCCAGCAGCCCCCCAGCTAGCGGGAGTTCGGATGAGCAGTTCTTC
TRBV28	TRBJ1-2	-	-	CASNLQGSGYTF	TGTGCCAGCAATCTACAGGGCAGTGGCTACACCTTC
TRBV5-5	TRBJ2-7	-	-	CASSFPTGFDEQYF	TGTGCCAGCAGCTTTCCTACTGGATTCGACGAGCAGTACTTC
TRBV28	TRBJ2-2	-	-	CASSSPGGTGELFF	TGTGCCAGCAGTTCCCCGGGTGGGACCGGGGAGCTGTTTTTT
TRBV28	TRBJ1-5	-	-	CASSLSTTQPQHF	TGTGCCAGCAGTTTATCCACAACTCAGCCCCAGCATTTT
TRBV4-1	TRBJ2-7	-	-	CASSQPSRGHEQYF	TGCGCCAGCAGCCAACCATCCAGGGGTCACGAGCAGTACTTC
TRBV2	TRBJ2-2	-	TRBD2	CASSPAGGGRRTGELFF	TGTGCCAGCAGCCCCGCGGGTGGCGGGAGGAGGACCGGGGAGCTGTTTTTT
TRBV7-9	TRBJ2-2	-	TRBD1	CASSFHRGGTGELFF	TGTGCCAGCAGCTTCCACAGGGGTGGGACCGGGGAGCTGTTTTTT
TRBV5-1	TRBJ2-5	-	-	CASSYWDQASTRETQYF	TGCGCCAGCAGCTACTGGGACCAGGCATCTACAAGGGAGACCCAGTACTTC
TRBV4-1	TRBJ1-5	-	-	CASSLGNSGNQPQHF	TGCGCCAGCAGCCTCGGGAATTCGGGCAATCAGCCCCAGCATTTT
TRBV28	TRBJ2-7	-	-	CASTASRTVRFYEQYF	TGTGCCAGCACCGCCTCTAGGACTGTGAGGTTTTACGAGCAGTACTTC
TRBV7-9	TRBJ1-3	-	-	CASSLTVSGNTIYF	TGTGCCAGCAGCTTAACGGTTTCTGGAAACACCATATATTTT
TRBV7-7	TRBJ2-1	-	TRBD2	CASSLTPSGSSEQFF	TGTGCTAGCAGCTTAACCCCTAGCGGGAGCAGTGAGCAGTTCTTC
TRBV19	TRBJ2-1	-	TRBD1	CASMGQGTYEQFF	TGTGCCAGTATGGGACAGGGCACATATGAGCAGTTCTTC
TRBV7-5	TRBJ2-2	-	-	CVRSADRAGDTGELFF	TGTGTCAGAAGCGCAGACAGGGCAGGTGACACCGGGGAGCTGTTTTTT
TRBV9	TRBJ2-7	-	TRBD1	CASSARTGSYEQYF	TGTGCCAGCAGCGCCCGGACAGGGAGCTACGAGCAGTACTTC
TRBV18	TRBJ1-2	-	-	CASSPPSTGVNYGYTF	TGTGCCAGCTCACCACCGAGTACGGGGGTGAACTATGGCTACACCTTC
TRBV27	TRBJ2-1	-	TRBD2	CASSLFGGSGYNEQFF	TGTGCCAGCAGTTTATTTGGCGGGAGTGGGTACAATGAGCAGTTCTTC
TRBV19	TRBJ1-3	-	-	CASSPRGSGNTIYF	TGTGCCAGTAGTCCCCGGGGCTCTGGAAACACCATATATTTT
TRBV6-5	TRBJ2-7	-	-	CASRKGWRDEQYF	TGTGCCAGCAGGAAAGGATGGAGAGACGAGCAGTACTTC
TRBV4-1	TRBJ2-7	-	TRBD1	CASSLTGTGAYEQYF	TGCGCCAGCAGCCTGACCGGGACAGGGGCCTACGAGCAGTACTTC
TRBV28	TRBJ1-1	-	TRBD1	CASSNPTGPYQAFF	TGTGCCAGCAGCAACCCGACAGGGCCATATCAAGCTTTCTTT
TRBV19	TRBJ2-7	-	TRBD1	CASSATGGSYEQYF	TGTGCCAGTAGTGCGACAGGGGGCTCCTACGAGCAGTACTTC
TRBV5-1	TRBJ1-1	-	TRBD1	CASSPTGVNTEAFF	TGCGCCAGCAGTCCCACAGGGGTGAACACTGAAGCTTTCTTT
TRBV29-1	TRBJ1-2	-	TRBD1	CSAEGGQGDLYGYTF	TGCAGCGCCGAAGGTGGGCAGGGGGACCTCTATGGCTACACCTTC
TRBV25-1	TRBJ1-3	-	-	CASSGTDRGRSGNTIYF	TGTGCCAGCAGTGGTACCGATAGGGGGAGGAGTGGAAACACCATATATTTT
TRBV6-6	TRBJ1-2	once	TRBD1	CASSYAPSTGGGGYTF	TGTGCCAGCAGTTACGCCCCCTCCACAGGGGGCGGTGGCTACACCTTC
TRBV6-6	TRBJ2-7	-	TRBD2	CASSYLLAGVNEQYF	TGTGCCAGCAGTTACCTGCTAGCGGGAGTTAACGAGCAGTACTTC
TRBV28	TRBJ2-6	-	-	CASSLGSGANVLTF	TGTGCCAGCAGTTTGGGGTCTGGGGCCAACGTCCTGACTTTC
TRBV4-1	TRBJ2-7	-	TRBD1	CASSLTGTGVRLATYEQYF	TGCGCCAGCAGCCTTACCGGGACAGGGGTTCGGCTAGCTACCTACGAGCAGTACTTC
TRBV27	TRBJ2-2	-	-	CASSRVLGPGELFF	TGTGCCAGCAGTCGGGTACTAGGTCCTGGGGAGCTGTTTTTT